These 2 T cell receptor beta chains share one sample of origin, sequenced in a study of cytomegalovirus exposure and HLA in healthy donors (TCRdb year 2017). Libraries were made using the immunoSEQ multiplex PCR assay. A mixture of 60 forward primers for TCR Vbeta segments and 13 reverse primers for TCR Jbeta segments was used in the multiplex PCR. TCRdb mirrors the immuneACCESS table, restricted to in-frame sequences. Some clones are absent from its copies; in checked studies, under half trace to an unresolved V gene, and the reason for the others is unknown. For this sample there are about 120,000 clones; roughly 76% appear just once. The ten largest clones add up to about 2% of the sample. What was sequenced was PBMCs. These receptors all stem from a man in his thirties or forties in good health and CMV-seronegative.

The V gene is TRBV6-1, the J gene TRBJ1-5; 7 nucleotides line up with TRBD1. CDR3 length: 17 residues. V was pared by 1 base and J by 0 bases, with 6 bases of the junction left unmatched. Per germline, CDR1 MNHNS and CDR2 SASEGT. CDR3 nucleotides: TGTGCCAGCAGTGAAGGGTGGACAGGCCCTAGCAATCAGCCCCAGCATTTT. This codes for CASSEGWTGPSNQPQHF.

Note on this clone: A junction boundary mismatches the germline segment, possibly from a read error. The chain links TRBV7-7 to TRBJ2-5, with 9 bases lining up with TRBD2. CDR1 and CDR2 from the germline V gene are SSHAT and FNYEAQ (reference sequence). The CDR3 contains 16 residues. CDR3 nucleotide sequence: TGTGCCAGCAGCTCCCTCCGCGGGGGGGACCGAGAGGCCCAGTACTTC. This encodes CASSSLRGGDREAQYF. Based on the CDR3 plus reference TRBV7-7 and TRBJ2-5, the full variable domain is GAGVSQSPRYKVTKRGQDVTLRCDPISSHATLYWYQQALGQGPEFLTYFNYEAQPDKSGLPSDRFSAERPEGSISTLTIQRTEQRDSAMYRCASSSLRGGDREAQYFGPGTRLLVL.